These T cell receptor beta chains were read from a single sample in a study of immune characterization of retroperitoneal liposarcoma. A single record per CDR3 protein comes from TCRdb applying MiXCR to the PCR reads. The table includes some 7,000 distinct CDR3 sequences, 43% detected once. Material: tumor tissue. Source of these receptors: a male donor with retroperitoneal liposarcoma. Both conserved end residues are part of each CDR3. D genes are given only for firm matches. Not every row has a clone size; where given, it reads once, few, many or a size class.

CDR3aa: CASSYVAGGPPGEQFF
CDR3nt: TGTGCCAGCAGTTACGTAGCGGGAGGGCCCCCCGGGGAGCAGTTCTTC
abundance: .
j_gene: TRBJ2-1
v_gene: TRBV6-6
d_gene: TRBD2

CDR3aa: CASSFADARVAKNIQYF
CDR3nt: TGTGCCAGCAGTTTCGCCGACGCTCGTGTAGCCAAAAACATTCAGTACTTC
abundance: .
j_gene: TRBJ2-4
v_gene: TRBV6-2/TRBV6-3
d_gene: .

CDR3aa: CASSYTWNNEQFF
CDR3nt: TGTGCCAGCAGTTATACGTGGAACAATGAGCAGTTCTTC
abundance: many
j_gene: TRBJ2-1
v_gene: TRBV6-1
d_gene: .

CDR3aa: CASSQGTWTRTSVGHNEQFF
CDR3nt: TGCGCCAGCAGCCAAGGAACTTGGACTCGAACTAGCGTGGGTCACAATGAGCAGTTCTTC
abundance: .
j_gene: TRBJ2-1
v_gene: TRBV4-3
d_gene: TRBD2

CDR3aa: CASRTWGEQFF
CDR3nt: TGTGCCAGCAGGACTTGGGGCGAGCAGTTCTTC
abundance: .
j_gene: TRBJ2-1
v_gene: TRBV27
d_gene: .

CDR3aa: CASSLAVSGGVKQGTDTQYF
CDR3nt: TGTGCCAGCAGCTTAGCCGTTAGCGGGGGGGTTAAGCAGGGTACAGATACGCAGTATTTT
abundance: many
j_gene: TRBJ2-3
v_gene: TRBV7-6
d_gene: TRBD2

CDR3aa: CASSYSRGPSSRNEQFF
CDR3nt: TGTGCCAGCAGTTACTCGAGAGGGCCTAGTAGTAGGAATGAGCAGTTCTTC
abundance: few
j_gene: TRBJ2-1
v_gene: TRBV6-6
d_gene: .

CDR3aa: CASSHEGHEQYF
CDR3nt: TGTGCCAGCAGCCATGAGGGCCACGAGCAGTACTTC
abundance: .
j_gene: TRBJ2-7
v_gene: TRBV14
d_gene: .

CDR3aa: CASSDQPWLAGRENIQYF
CDR3nt: TGTGCCAGCAGTGATCAACCATGGCTAGCGGGTAGGGAAAACATTCAGTACTTC
abundance: few
j_gene: TRBJ2-4
v_gene: TRBV6-1
d_gene: TRBD2

CDR3aa: CASSALGVQETQYF
CDR3nt: TGTGCCAGCAGCGCTCTTGGAGTCCAAGAGACCCAGTACTTC
abundance: .
j_gene: TRBJ2-5
v_gene: TRBV6-1
d_gene: .

CDR3aa: CASSESGYQETQYF
CDR3nt: TGCGCCAGCAGTGAGAGTGGGTACCAAGAGACCCAGTACTTC
abundance: few
j_gene: TRBJ2-5
v_gene: TRBV10-2
d_gene: .

CDR3aa: CASSPSQGGSYEQYF
CDR3nt: TGTGCCAGCAGTCCATCACAGGGCGGGAGCTACGAGCAGTACTTC
abundance: .
j_gene: TRBJ2-7
v_gene: TRBV6-7
d_gene: .

CDR3aa: CASSLAPGRDENIQFF
CDR3nt: TGTGCCAGCAGCTTAGCGCCAGGACGCGACGAAAACATTCAGTTCTTC
abundance: .
j_gene: TRBJ2-1
v_gene: TRBV7-8
d_gene: .

CDR3aa: CASSQRAGVVGRYF
CDR3nt: TGTGCCAGCAGCCAGAGAGCGGGAGTCGTGGGTCGGTACTTC
abundance: .
j_gene: TRBJ2-4
v_gene: TRBV6-1
d_gene: TRBD2

CDR3aa: CASRAGANVLTF
CDR3nt: TGTGCCAGCAGAGCTGGGGCCAACGTCCTGACTTTC
abundance: few
j_gene: TRBJ2-6
v_gene: TRBV7-2
d_gene: .

CDR3aa: CATTGLAGGGSGANVLTF
CDR3nt: TGTGCCACAACGGGACTAGCGGGAGGGGGGTCTGGGGCCAACGTCCTGACTTTC
abundance: medium-sized
j_gene: TRBJ2-6
v_gene: TRBV6-1
d_gene: TRBD2

CDR3aa: CASLGTGGGYEQYF
CDR3nt: TGTGCCTCGCTCGGGACAGGGGGCGGGTACGAGCAGTACTTC
abundance: medium-sized
j_gene: TRBJ2-7
v_gene: TRBV6-1
d_gene: TRBD1

CDR3aa: CASSQGPYEQFF
CDR3nt: TGTGCCAGCAGCCAGGGGCCCTACGAGCAGTTCTTC
abundance: few
j_gene: TRBJ2-1
v_gene: TRBV11-3
d_gene: .

CDR3aa: CASSLVGSSYNEQYF
CDR3nt: TGTGCCAGCAGCTTAGTGGGGAGCTCCTACAATGAGCAGTACTTC
abundance: once
j_gene: TRBJ2-5
v_gene: TRBV7-2
d_gene: .